The text below deals with one TCR beta chain. This clone's antigen is unknown. Base-call qualities are not available, and no considerably larger clone is one nucleotide away. The data derive from a study of response to subunit inactivated influenza vaccine listed by TCRdb under 2018. For the study in its entirety: The study used deep quantitative T cell receptor repertoire profiling to track responses to a trivalent subunit inactivated influenza vaccine. The study at large found these results: According to the authors, only a limited number of new T cells may be recruited by each seasonal influenza vaccination.

The germline V gene (reference sequence) gives CDR1 as DFQATT and CDR2 as SNEGSKA. Relative to germline, V is missing 4 bases and J is missing 0 bases, with 8 bases of the junction outside any gene match. The CDR3 runs 16 amino acids, cysteine and phenylalanine included. CDR3 DNA is the only sequence kept; it has 48 bases, read in frame from the first base. Libraries came from RT-PCR. TCRdb shows the sequencer as Illumina HiSeq 2500. Using fastp at Q25 and MiXCR, TCRdb reprocessed the public reads and kept productive beta chains. Rows merge per CDR3 protein into single entries with the most common DNA and genes. In all, the sample holds some 500,000 distinct CDR3 sequences, and about 25% of those were seen once. The top ten hold 1.5% to 2% of the sample.

This specimen consisted of CD4+ T cells sorted from PBMCs, obtained roughly 5 days after vaccination. This sequence uses TRBV20-1 and TRBJ2-1; 8 nucleotides in the junction match TRBD2. This TCR was sampled from a man between 50 and 59 years old who received an inactivated influenza vaccine. Donor details come from another sample of the same person, matched by shared clones. The CDR3 protein is CSANPSGSSSYNEQFF. At the DNA level, the sequence is TGCAGTGCTAACCCTAGCGGGTCTAGCTCCTACAATGAGCAGTTCTTC.